The entry that follows covers one TCR beta chain sequence. Whenever a sample was processed, at least 7 million PBMCs were isolated. With a J-beta primer mix and a sample-barcoded 5' primer, a second PCR ran about 7 to 12 cycles. MiXCR, applied by TCRdb to the 5' RACE reads, yields one record per CDR3 protein. The table has 790,000 or so distinct CDR3 sequences, roughly 56% seen once. The sample is drawn from a study of blood T cells in healthy people across ages. This sequence originates from a man aged 35 to 55 in good health. The source material was blood.

This CDR3 is CASSYTSTGSTGELFF. CDR3 bases: TGCGCCAGCAGCTACACTTCTACAGGGTCCACCGGGGAGCTGTTTTTT. The chain employs TRBV5-1 and TRBJ2-2, with D perhaps TRBD1 (6 bases). The CDR3 contains 16 residues. V lost 3 bases and J lost 4, with 16 bases in between. Germline CDR1 reads SGHRS; CDR2 reads YFSETQ.